These T cell receptor beta chains were read from a single sample in a study of cytomegalovirus exposure and HLA in healthy donors. TCRdb keeps only in-frame clones here, not all; method: immunoSEQ multiplex PCR. The table shows approximately 150,000 clones, with over 60% occurring only once. Sequencing was carried out using PBMCs. These receptors came from a male donor in good health and CMV-seronegative. The CDR3 runs from the conserved cysteine through the conserved F or W. A D gene is named only where the DNA matches it firmly. The size entry is marked missing in some rows and otherwise reads once, few, many or a size class.

D gene	clone size	J gene	V gene	CDR3 DNA	CDR3 protein
.	.	TRBJ1-2	TRBV7-9	TGTGCCAGCAGCCTCGACGGGAACTATGGCTACACCTTC	CASSLDGNYGYTF
.	.	TRBJ1-6	TRBV19	TGTGCCAGTAGTATAGGTTATGAGAATTCACCCCTCCACTTT	CASSIGYENSPLHF
TRBD2	.	TRBJ2-7	TRBV15	TGTGCCACCAGCAGAGATATGAGCTCCGGACTAGCCACCGTAACCTACGAGCAGTACTTC	CATSRDMSSGLATVTYEQYF
.	.	TRBJ1-3	TRBV29-1	TGCAGCGTTGTACAGGGTGGAAACACCATATATTTT	CSVVQGGNTIYF
.	.	TRBJ1-6	TRBV11-2	TGTGCCAGCAGCTTAGGGCGGGCACCCCTCCACTTT	CASSLGRAPLHF
.	.	TRBJ1-5	TRBV29-1	TGCAGCGTTGGGGCCGCCAATCAGCCCCAGCATTTT	CSVGAANQPQHF
TRBD1	.	TRBJ2-5	TRBV7-9	TGTGCCAGCAGCGCAATGTCGGGACAGCTGACAGAGACCCAGTACTTC	CASSAMSGQLTETQYF
TRBD2	.	TRBJ2-1	TRBV2	TGTGCCTCGAGACTGGGGGGGGGTGAGCGGGATGAGCAGTTCTTC	CASRLGGGERDEQFF
.	.	TRBJ2-3	TRBV6-5	TGTGCCAGCAGTTGGACTAGCACAGATACGCAGTATTTT	CASSWTSTDTQYF
.	.	TRBJ1-4	TRBV19	TGTGCGAGTAGGCAGGCAACTAATGAAAAACTGTTTTTT	CASRQATNEKLFF
.	.	TRBJ1-3	TRBV5-1	TGCGCCAGCAGCTTAACCAGCTCTGGAAACACCATATATTTT	CASSLTSSGNTIYF
TRBD1	.	TRBJ2-2	TRBV18	TGTGCCAGCTCACCGCTTGACAGGGTGGGGACCGGGGAGCTGTTTTTT	CASSPLDRVGTGELFF
.	.	TRBJ1-3	TRBV9	TGTGCCAGCAGCGTCGATCCCCTAGGAAACACCATATATTTT	CASSVDPLGNTIYF
.	.	TRBJ2-7	TRBV19	TGTGCCAGTAGTAGTGGACGGGACACGGTATCCGAGCAGTACTTC	CASSSGRDTVSEQYF
.	.	TRBJ2-2	TRBV9	TGTGCCAGCAGCGTAGTTGGGACACCGAACACCGGGGAGCTGTTTTTT	CASSVVGTPNTGELFF
.	few	TRBJ2-7	TRBV19	TGTGCCAGTAGTACAGACCGGGATACCTACGAGCAGTACTTC	CASSTDRDTYEQYF
.	.	TRBJ1-2	TRBV5-1	TGCGCCAGCAGCTTGAATAATGGGGAGGTGGACTATGGCTACACCTTC	CASSLNNGEVDYGYTF
TRBD2	.	TRBJ2-5	TRBV28	TGTGCCAGCAGCTTACCCGGACTAGCAAAAGAGACCCAGTACTTC	CASSLPGLAKETQYF
TRBD1	.	TRBJ1-3	TRBV18	TGTGCCAGCTCACCACTTACGACAGGGGGCTCTTCTGGAAACACCATATATTTT	CASSPLTTGGSSGNTIYF
TRBD1	.	TRBJ2-6	TRBV19	TGTGCCAGTACTCACCAGGGGGCAGGGGCCAACGTCCTGACTTTC	CASTHQGAGANVLTF
.	few	TRBJ1-4	TRBV7-9	TGTGCCAGCAGCTTAGGGGAGGGCGGACCGAGGGAAAAACTGTTTTTT	CASSLGEGGPREKLFF
TRBD2	.	TRBJ2-3	TRBV27	TGTGCCAGCAGTTTATCTCCGGGGGCGGGAGGGCCTCATACGCAGTATTTT	CASSLSPGAGGPHTQYF
TRBD2	few	TRBJ2-1	TRBV7-9	TGTGCCAGCAGCTTTGCGGGGGGGTACAATGAGCAGTTCTTC	CASSFAGGYNEQFF
TRBD1	.	TRBJ2-7	TRBV9	TGTGCCAGCAGCTTCGGACAGGGGAGTCTCGAGCAGTACTTC	CASSFGQGSLEQYF
TRBD1	.	TRBJ1-2	TRBV6-1	TGTGCCAGCAGTGACAACAGGGGAATGTTAGGGGGCTATGGCTACACCTTC	CASSDNRGMLGGYGYTF
TRBD1	.	TRBJ1-1	TRBV2	TGTGCCAGCAGTGGGGACAGGGGATTCGCTGAAGCTTTCTTT	CASSGDRGFAEAFF
.	.	TRBJ2-2	TRBV6-5	TGTGCCAGCAGTTACGGGCAGAAAGGCTGGGAGCTGTTTTTT	CASSYGQKGWELFF
TRBD1	.	TRBJ1-2	TRBV13	TGTGCCAGCAGCCCCCCAGGAGAGGGGGCGATTGATGGCTACACCTTC	CASSPPGEGAIDGYTF
.	.	TRBJ1-1	TRBV6-1	TGTGCCACCCGTTGGACACCGAACACTGAAGCTTTCTTT	CATRWTPNTEAFF
TRBD2	.	TRBJ2-7	TRBV7-2	TGTGCCAGCAGCTTACGGACTAGCGGGCCCTACGAGCAGTACTTC	CASSLRTSGPYEQYF